Shown below are 2 T cell receptor beta chains from a single sample sequenced in a study of response to subunit inactivated influenza vaccine. TCRdb reprocessed the RT-PCR reads with MiXCR, giving one entry per CDR3 protein. The sample has 700,000 to 900,000 distinct CDR3 sequences, 20% to 25% seen once. Material: PBMCs from blood, obtained 5 days after vaccination. The receptors were sampled from a man in his fifties or sixties who received an inactivated influenza vaccine.

V gene TRBV20-1 combines with J gene TRBJ1-1; D remains unclear. The CDR3 loop spans 13 amino acids. V lost 3 bases and J 3 bases, leaving 11 bases between the germline ends. Germline V gene sequence: CDR1 DFQATT, CDR2 SNEGSKA (reference sequence). CDR3 amino acids: CSARIVGYTEAFF. The CDR3 DNA reads TGCAGTGCTAGGATAGTTGGGTACACTGAAGCTTTCTTT.

This clonotype was observed a few times. V and J are TRBV16 and TRBJ1-6, with a tentative D call TRBD1 (5 bases). Germline-derived CDR1 and CDR2 are KGHSY and FQNENV. This CDR3 has 19 amino acids. Trimming cost V 0 bases and J 9 bases, with 24 bases left between them. CDR3 sequence reads: CASSQSGQGAPTSASPLHF. CDR3 DNA sequence: TGTGCCAGCAGCCAATCGGGGCAGGGTGCGCCCACATCTGCTTCACCCCTCCACTTT.